These 31 T cell receptor beta chains were sequenced from one sample in a study of T cells after yellow fever vaccination. Using its own MiXCR run on the 5' RACE reads, TCRdb lists one record per CDR3 protein. The sample yields approximately 300,000 distinct CDR3 sequences, approximately 13% seen once. Sequences were derived from CD4+ T cells sorted from PBMCs, sampled 45 days after the yellow fever booster vaccination. Receptor source: a man aged 30 to 39 who received the YFV17D yellow fever vaccine.

CDR3 in DNA: TGTGCCAGCAGTATTAGCAGCAATGAGCAGTTCTTC. Encoded protein: CASSISSNEQFF. This chain links TRBV6-5 with TRBJ2-1; D unclear. Trimming stripped 5 bases from V and 6 bases from J, with 8 bases between. The CDR3 has 12 amino acids. Germline V gene lookup returns CDR1 MNHEY and CDR2 SVGAGI.

This chain joins TRBV12-3 or TRBV12-4 and TRBJ2-7; D may correspond to TRBD1 or TRBD2 (5 bases each). Trimming took off 6 bases at V and 5 bases at J, with 14 bases between the two ends. This CDR3 contains 13 residues. The CDR3 protein is CASRVGVHNEQYF. In DNA, the CDR3 is TGTGCCAGCAGGGTGGGGGTCCATAACGAGCAGTACTTC.

V gene TRBV10-3 combines with J gene TRBJ2-1; TRBD2 might be the D (6 bases). V dropped 2 bases and J dropped 0 bases, with 20 bases sitting between them. CDR3 length: 19 amino acids. Per germline, CDR1 ENHRY and CDR2 SYGVKD. The CDR3 here is CAISEGARGGLSSYNEQFF. The CDR3 coding sequence is TGTGCCATCAGTGAGGGCGCGAGGGGAGGACTGAGCTCCTACAATGAGCAGTTCTTC.

In its sample, this clonotype was seen many times. The chain has TRBV5-1 and TRBJ2-3; 9 positions match TRBD2. Trimming removed 3 bases from V and 4 bases from J; junction bases left unmatched: 6. This CDR3 spans 15 amino acids. Germline V lookup: CDR1 SGHRS, CDR2 YFSETQ. The CDR3: CASSSRTSEADTQYF. In DNA form, the CDR3 reads TGCGCCAGCAGCTCTAGGACTAGCGAAGCAGATACGCAGTATTTT.

Comment on this clonotype: A much more abundant neighbour one base away suggests this may be a read error. The chain couples TRBV20-1 to TRBJ1-5; D might be TRBD1 (5 bases). The V end lost 7 bases, the J end lost 0 bases, and 16 bases lay between the germline ends. CDR3 length equals 15 residues. CDR1 is DFQATT and CDR2 is SNEGSKA in the germline V gene (reference sequence). This chain's CDR3 is CSVGEAVYSNQPQHF. DNA for the CDR3: TGCAGTGTGGGGGAAGCTGTATATAGCAATCAGCCCCAGCATTTT.

This clonotype showed up just a few times. Written as DNA, the CDR3 is TGTGCCAGCAGCTTGGTCAGGGAATCGGGCACTGAAGCTTTCTTT. Encoded protein: CASSLVRESGTEAFF. The chain recombines TRBV5-5 with TRBJ1-1; TRBD1 might be the D (5 bases). V lost 0 bases, J lost 4 bases, and 13 bases lay in between. CDR1 and CDR2 from the germline V gene are SGHKS and YYEKEE (reference sequence). This CDR3 has 15 amino acids.

The rearrangement links TRBV20-1 to TRBJ2-7, with 8 bases aligning to TRBD2. Germline V lookup: CDR1 DFQATT, CDR2 SNEGSKA (reference sequence). The CDR3 has 16 amino acids. V shed 6 bases, J shed 2 bases, and the junction held 15 bases outside the gene matches. The CDR3 protein is CSAPTPFRGGTYEQYF. As DNA, the CDR3 is TGCAGTGCCCCGACCCCCTTTCGGGGGGGAACCTACGAGCAGTACTTC.

V is TRBV12-3 or TRBV12-4 and J is TRBJ1-5, with TRBD1 identical over 8 bases. The junction had 8 bases not matched to a gene; V was cut back by 5 bases and J by 2 bases. This CDR3 has 16 amino acids. This CDR3 reads CASSPKRGQGNQPQHF. The CDR3 DNA reads TGTGCCAGCAGTCCTAAAAGGGGACAGGGCAATCAGCCCCAGCATTTT.

This clonotype was counted a few times. The rearrangement links TRBV5-1 to TRBJ2-5, with unresolved D. CDR1 is SGHRS and CDR2 is YFSETQ in the germline V gene. Deletions cut 1 base from V and 3 bases from J, with 10 bases between. This CDR3 has 14 amino acids. In DNA, the CDR3 is TGCGCCAGCAGCTTGCAGGCCAGTAAAGAGACCCAGTACTTC. Translating it yields CASSLQASKETQYF.

This chain uses TRBV6-5 with TRBJ2-7; D unresolved. This CDR3 has 11 residues. V was shortened by 10 bases and J by 6 bases, with 13 bases between the two germline ends. Germline lookup yields CDR1 MNHEY and CDR2 SVGAGI. Here the CDR3 reads CATGRALEQYF. CDR3 in DNA: TGTGCCACCGGCCGAGCCCTCGAGCAGTACTTC.

This chain links TRBV5-4 with TRBJ2-3, with 11 nucleotides matching TRBD2. CDR3 length equals 18 residues. V dropped 2 bases and J dropped 0; count of bases not matched to a gene: 8. The germline V gene encodes CDR1 SGHNT and CDR2 YYREEE (reference sequence). CDR3 region: CASSLTILAGGSTDTQYF. DNA for the CDR3: TGTGCCAGCAGCTTAACCATCCTAGCGGGAGGTAGCACAGATACGCAGTATTTT. Combining the CDR3 with reference TRBV5-4 and TRBJ2-3 gives the whole variable domain ETGVTQSPTHLIKTRGQQVTLRCSSQSGHNTVSWYQQALGQGPQFIFQYYREEENGRGNFPPRFSGLQFPNYSSELNVNALELDDSALYLCASSLTILAGGSTDTQYFGPGTRLTVL.

The CDR3 protein is CASNLRGDETQYF. In DNA form, the CDR3 reads TGTGCCAGCAACCTCAGGGGAGACGAGACCCAGTACTTC. J is TRBJ2-5 and V is TRBV12-3 or TRBV12-4, with a possible D match to TRBD1 (6 bases). V dropped 7 bases and J dropped 5 bases, with 14 bases sitting between them. This CDR3 is 13 amino acids long.

The gene calls are TRBV20-1 and TRBJ2-7, with TRBD1 identical over 10 bases. The germline V gene has CDR1 DFQATT and CDR2 SNEGSKA (reference sequence). CDR3 length: 16 residues. V lost 4 bases to trimming and J lost 4 bases; unmatched junction nucleotides: 13. The CDR3 nucleotides read TGCAGTGCTAAACCACAGCCGGGACAGGGGCTTTACGAGCAGTACTTC. As protein: CSAKPQPGQGLYEQYF.

This clonotype was observed a handful of times. The chain has TRBV29-1 and TRBJ1-2; 9 bases line up with TRBD1. Per the germline V gene, CDR1 is SQVTM and CDR2 is ANQGSEA. This CDR3 has 14 residues. J lost 4 bases, V lost 7 bases, and 10 bases had no gene match. CDR3 DNA sequence: TGCAGCGCTGTACCGACAGGGGGAAGCTATGGCTACACCTTC. Residues: CSAVPTGGSYGYTF.

This clonotype was seen a few times. The CDR3 nucleotides read TGCGCCAGCAGCTGGACTAGCGGGAGTTCAAACACCGGGGAGCTGTTTTTT. This codes for CASSWTSGSSNTGELFF. The J gene is TRBJ2-2, the V gene TRBV5-1; 13 nucleotides align to TRBD2. The CDR3 is 17 residues long. From germline, CDR1 is SGHRS and CDR2 YFSETQ. V gave up 3 bases and J gave up 2 bases; unmatched junction bases: 4. Variable domain in full (rest from reference TRBV5-1 and TRBJ2-2): KAGVTQTPRYLIKTRGQQVTLSCSPISGHRSVSWYQQTPGQGLQFLFEYFSETQRNKGNFPGRFSGRQFSNSRSEMNVSTLELGDSALYLCASSWTSGSSNTGELFFGEGSRLTVL.

This clonotype has a count of ten or more. This chain joins TRBV5-1 and TRBJ2-5; no reliable D call. Germline V CDR1 and CDR2: SGHRS, YFSETQ. Trimming took off 4 bases at V and 1 base at J, with 8 bases between the two ends. The length of the CDR3 is 13 residues. The CDR3 DNA is TGCGCCAGCAGCCCGGCCTCCCAAGAGACCCAGTACTTC. This translates into CASSPASQETQYF.

The chain uses TRBV28 and TRBJ2-2, with a possible D match to TRBD1 (5 bases). The V end lost 5 bases, the J end lost 1 base, and 17 bases lay between the germline ends. The CDR3 covers 17 residues. Per the germline V gene, CDR1 is MDHEN and CDR2 is SYDVKM. CDR3 sequence (DNA): TGTGCCAGCAGTCCCCGTAGGGGCAACAGGAACACCGGGGAGCTGTTTTTT. This encodes CASSPRRGNRNTGELFF.

Only a few counts were recorded for this clonotype. The rearrangement joins TRBV28 to TRBJ1-1, with D unclear. CDR1 is MDHEN, CDR2 SYDVKM, per germline. The CDR3 consists of 10 residues. The ends were cut back, 10 bases at V and 7 bases at J, with 10 bases in the middle. The CDR3 reads CATLRIEAFF. CDR3 bases: TGTGCCACCCTACGTATTGAAGCTTTCTTT.

The chain uses TRBV10-3 and TRBJ2-7, with TRBD1 identical over 9 bases. V shed 0 bases, J shed 2 bases, and the junction held 11 bases outside the gene matches. Germline CDR1 and CDR2: ENHRY and SYGVKD. The CDR3 loop spans 18 amino acids. CDR3 loop: CAISESSGGTGNTYEQYF. The DNA of the CDR3 is TGTGCCATCAGTGAGTCTAGTGGTGGGACAGGGAACACCTACGAGCAGTACTTC.

In its sample, this clonotype was seen a few times. The V call is TRBV5-1, the J call TRBJ2-4, with D possibly called TRBD1 or TRBD2 (6 bases each). Per the germline V gene, CDR1 is SGHRS and CDR2 is YFSETQ. The CDR3 extends over 15 amino acids. The V and J ends lost 3 bases and 5 bases respectively, with 15 bases between them. CDR3 region: CASSWTWGAQNIQYF. The CDR3 nucleotides read TGCGCCAGCAGCTGGACCTGGGGGGCTCAAAACATTCAGTACTTC.

V and J are TRBV29-1 and TRBJ2-7, with 8 nucleotides matching TRBD2. The CDR3 covers 11 residues. Germline CDR1 reads SQVTM; CDR2 reads ANQGSEA. V trimming: 6 bases; J trimming: 7 bases; junction bases outside the gene matches: 5. CDR3 amino acids: CSVPGGGEQYF. CDR3 DNA: TGCAGCGTCCCGGGGGGGGGTGAGCAGTACTTC.

The chain is built from TRBV2 and TRBJ2-5, with 7 positions matching TRBD2. From germline, CDR1 is SNHLY and CDR2 FYNNEI. The CDR3 loop spans 15 amino acids. The ends lost 7 bases at V and 6 bases at J; junction bases unmatched: 14. The CDR3 spells CASTPTLGGFKTQYF. CDR3 sequence (DNA): TGTGCCAGCACTCCAACCCTCGGGGGGTTTAAGACCCAGTACTTC.

This clonotype has only a few counts. The chain uses TRBV6-6 and TRBJ1-4; the match to TRBD1 covers 8 bases. This CDR3 is 13 amino acids long. After removal of 6 bases from V and 13 bases from J, the junction contained 10 bases not matched to a gene. Germline CDR1 MNHNY, CDR2 SVGAGI (reference sequence). The CDR3 reads CASRSGQGRALFF. The CDR3 DNA sequence: TGTGCCAGCAGGTCTGGACAGGGAAGGGCACTGTTTTTT.

The gene calls are TRBV7-3 and TRBJ2-7, with D unresolved. Germline CDR1 and CDR2: SGHTA and FQGTGA. V gave up 5 bases and J gave up 6 bases, with 14 bases separating them. The CDR3 has 13 amino acids. CDR3 bases: TGTGCCAGCAGCCTACCGGGCATGGTCGAGCAGTACTTC. This sequence encodes CASSLPGMVEQYF.

The chain recombines TRBV25-1 with TRBJ1-3; D is uncertain. With 5 bases removed from V and 0 bases from J, the gap between germline ends came to 14 bases. The CDR3 is 16 amino acids. Germline assignment: CDR1 MGHDK and CDR2 SYGVNS. Written as DNA, the CDR3 is TGTGCCAGCAGTCAATTTTCCGCCAGCTCTGGAAACACCATATATTTT. It codes for CASSQFSASSGNTIYF.

This clonotype has just a few counts. The V gene is TRBV12-3 or TRBV12-4, the J gene TRBJ2-3, with no clear D. V was pared by 3 bases and J by 0 bases, with 7 bases between. The CDR3 is made up of 14 amino acids. Here the CDR3 reads CASSFRASTDTQYF. In nucleotides, the CDR3 is TGTGCCAGCAGTTTTCGTGCTAGCACAGATACGCAGTATTTT.

This clonotype has more than one count but fewer than ten. The chain carries TRBV10-3 and TRBJ1-2; weak D call: TRBD1 (6 bases). CDR3 length: 13 residues. Trimming shortened V by 10 bases and J by 4 bases, and 16 bases separated the two germline ends. Germline-derived CDR1 and CDR2 are ENHRY and SYGVKD. In nucleotides, the CDR3 is TGTGCCACTACAGGGATCAGGCGCTATGGCTACACCTTC. Translated: CATTGIRRYGYTF.

This clonotype was observed a few times. This rearrangement joins TRBV5-1 to TRBJ1-6; 10 nucleotides line up with TRBD1. The V gene's germline CDR1 is SGHRS and CDR2 YFSETQ. Germline trimming cut 0 bases from V and 10 bases from J; bases unmatched to any gene: 4. The CDR3 is 15 amino acids. The DNA of the CDR3 is TGCGCCAGCAGCTTGGAGGGACAGGGGAGGTCACCCCTCCACTTT. This encodes CASSLEGQGRSPLHF. Looking up the rest from reference TRBV5-1 and TRBJ1-6 gives the full variable domain: KAGVTQTPRYLIKTRGQQVTLSCSPISGHRSVSWYQQTPGQGLQFLFEYFSETQRNKGNFPGRFSGRQFSNSRSEMNVSTLELGDSALYLCASSLEGQGRSPLHFGNGTRLTVT.

Notes on this clonotype: One end of the junction varies from germline; a read error may be responsible. The V and J genes are TRBV7-8 and TRBJ2-7, with D hard to call. This CDR3 region has 12 residues. Germline V gene lookup returns CDR1 SGHVS and CDR2 FQNEAQ. The CDR3 region is CASSLGMYEQYF. The DNA for the CDR3 is TGTGCCAGCAGTTTAGGGATGTACGAGCAGTACTTC.

In this sample, this clonotype turned up a few times. The V call is TRBV5-1, the J call TRBJ2-3; no clear D. Germline loops: CDR1 SGHRS, CDR2 YFSETQ. V was pared by 3 bases and J by 6 bases, with 11 bases between. This CDR3 is built from 13 residues. The CDR3 loop reads CASSSRPGDTQYF. CDR3 sequence (DNA): TGCGCCAGCAGCTCTAGGCCCGGGGATACGCAGTATTTT.

This clonotype showed up just a few times. The chain uses TRBV20-1 and TRBJ2-7, with 11 bases fitting TRBD2. The ends lost 0 bases at V and 4 bases at J; junction bases unmatched: 8. The CDR3 has 16 residues. The germline V gene encodes CDR1 DFQATT and CDR2 SNEGSKA (reference sequence). The CDR3 coding sequence is TGCAGTGCTAGAGATGATAGCGGGAGGGGGGCGTACGAGCAGTACTTC. It encodes CSARDDSGRGAYEQYF.